This paragraph covers one TCR beta chain sequence. Its target is not known. The record originates from a study of CD8 T cells in ankylosing spondylitis. Whole-study results and caveats: The authors reported significant enrichment of disease-linked clones in matched ankylosing spondylitis synovial fluid.

In TCRdb, the 5' RACE reads were re-called with MiXCR into one record per CDR3 protein. The table has 150,000 to 200,000 distinct CDR3 sequences, about an eighth seen once; the top ten hold 11%. Sequences were obtained from blood, either unsorted or a sorted T cell fraction (not recorded which). The TCR was taken from a female donor with ankylosing spondylitis or in good health (not recorded which).

The CDR3 is CASSLRPAGSSYNEQFF. The DNA for the CDR3 is TGTGCCAGCAGCTTAAGACCAGCGGGGAGCTCCTACAATGAGCAGTTCTTC. The chain carries TRBV11-3 and TRBJ2-1; TRBD2 matches at 7 bases. The CDR3 has 17 amino acids. Trimming at V came to 2 bases and at J to 0 bases, leaving 7 bases not matched to a gene. Germline values: CDR1 SGHNT, CDR2 YENEEA.